The sequence of this TCR beta chain was determined in a study of T cell changes during pregnancy in multiple sclerosis. The junction had 8 bases not matched to a gene; V was cut back by 6 bases and J by 6 bases. Germline values: CDR1 MNHEY, CDR2 SMNVEV (reference sequence). The CDR3 has 14 residues. Sequencing was performed with immunoSEQ multiplex PCR; in TCRdb, only in-frame clones are kept and a portion is missing. Found here are 45,000 to 50,000 clones, around 93% of them singletons; the top ten hold 3.5% to 5%. The input for sequencing was CD8+ T cells from peripheral blood mononuclear cells, taken in the first trimester of pregnancy. The chain links TRBV27 to TRBJ2-7; 10 nucleotides agree with TRBD2. This TCR was sampled from a female donor with multiple sclerosis, enrolled in a pregnancy study. CDR3 nucleotide sequence: TGTGCCAGCAGCCCAGGGACTAGCGCCAGCGAGCAGTACTTC. Protein sequence: CASSPGTSASEQYF.